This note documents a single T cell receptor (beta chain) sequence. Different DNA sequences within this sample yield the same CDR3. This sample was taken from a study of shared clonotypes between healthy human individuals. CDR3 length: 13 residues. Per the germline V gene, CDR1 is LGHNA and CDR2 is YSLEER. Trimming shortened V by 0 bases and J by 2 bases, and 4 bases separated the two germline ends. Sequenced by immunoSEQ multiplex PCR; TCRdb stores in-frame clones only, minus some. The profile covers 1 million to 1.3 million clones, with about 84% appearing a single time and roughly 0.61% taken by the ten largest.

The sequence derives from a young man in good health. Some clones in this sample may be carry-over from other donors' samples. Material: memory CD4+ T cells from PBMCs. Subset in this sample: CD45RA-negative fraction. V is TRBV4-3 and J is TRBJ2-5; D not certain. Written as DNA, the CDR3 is TGCGCCAGCAGCCAAGACTTTCAAGAGACCCAGTACTTC. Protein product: CASSQDFQETQYF.